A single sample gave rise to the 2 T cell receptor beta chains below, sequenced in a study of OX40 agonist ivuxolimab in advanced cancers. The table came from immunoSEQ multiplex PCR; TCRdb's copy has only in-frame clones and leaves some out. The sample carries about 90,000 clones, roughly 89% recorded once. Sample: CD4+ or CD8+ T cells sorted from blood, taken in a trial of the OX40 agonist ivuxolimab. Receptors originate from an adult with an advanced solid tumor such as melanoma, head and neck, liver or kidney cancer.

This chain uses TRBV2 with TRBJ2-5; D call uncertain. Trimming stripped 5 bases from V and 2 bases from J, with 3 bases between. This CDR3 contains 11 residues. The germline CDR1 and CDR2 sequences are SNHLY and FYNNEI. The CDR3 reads CASSRQETQYF. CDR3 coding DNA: TGTGCCAGCAGTAGGCAAGAGACCCAGTACTTC. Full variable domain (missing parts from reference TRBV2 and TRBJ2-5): EPEVTQTPSHQVTQMGQEVILRCVPISNHLYFYWYRQILGQKVEFLVSFYNNEISEKSEIFDDQFSVERPDGSNFTLKIRSTKLEDSAMYFCASSRQETQYFGPGTRLLVL.

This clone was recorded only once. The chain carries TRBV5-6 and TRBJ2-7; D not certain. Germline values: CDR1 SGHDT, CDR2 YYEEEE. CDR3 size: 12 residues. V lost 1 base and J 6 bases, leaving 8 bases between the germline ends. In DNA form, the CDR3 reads TGTGCCAGCAGCTTGTACGCGCTCGAGCAGTACTTC. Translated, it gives CASSLYALEQYF.